This T cell receptor (beta chain) was sequenced for a study of blood T cell repertoires in COVID-19. Overall study: The United States, Italy and Spain were the sources of the acute and convalescent COVID-19 samples. PBMCs, B-cell-depleted T cells, or T cells were the source of the cDNA or gDNA that made up the material.

Per the authors' pipeline: From reference gene primer amplification, estimates of nucleated cell counts were derived. Only in-frame clones appear in the TCRdb table, and some are missing; sequencing was by immunoSEQ multiplex PCR. D and trimming were read from the DNA, whereas the V and J calls and clone size are those reported in that table. The data contain under 60,000 clones, 65% to 85% of them seen just once; the ten biggest clones take up about 25%. This clone was counted a few times. A junction end diverges from the germline sequence, so it may reflect a read error. CDR3 length: 16 residues. Germline CDR1 SSHAT, CDR2 FNYEAQ (reference sequence).

The sequenced material came from peripheral blood. This receptor was taken from a human donor in a cohort sampled during active COVID-19. This chain uses TRBV7-7 with TRBJ1-2; the match to TRBD1 covers 7 bases. Written as DNA, the CDR3 is TGTGCTAGCAGCTTAGCGTGGACAGGCGTTAACTATGGCTACACCTTC. This codes for CASSLAWTGVNYGYTF.